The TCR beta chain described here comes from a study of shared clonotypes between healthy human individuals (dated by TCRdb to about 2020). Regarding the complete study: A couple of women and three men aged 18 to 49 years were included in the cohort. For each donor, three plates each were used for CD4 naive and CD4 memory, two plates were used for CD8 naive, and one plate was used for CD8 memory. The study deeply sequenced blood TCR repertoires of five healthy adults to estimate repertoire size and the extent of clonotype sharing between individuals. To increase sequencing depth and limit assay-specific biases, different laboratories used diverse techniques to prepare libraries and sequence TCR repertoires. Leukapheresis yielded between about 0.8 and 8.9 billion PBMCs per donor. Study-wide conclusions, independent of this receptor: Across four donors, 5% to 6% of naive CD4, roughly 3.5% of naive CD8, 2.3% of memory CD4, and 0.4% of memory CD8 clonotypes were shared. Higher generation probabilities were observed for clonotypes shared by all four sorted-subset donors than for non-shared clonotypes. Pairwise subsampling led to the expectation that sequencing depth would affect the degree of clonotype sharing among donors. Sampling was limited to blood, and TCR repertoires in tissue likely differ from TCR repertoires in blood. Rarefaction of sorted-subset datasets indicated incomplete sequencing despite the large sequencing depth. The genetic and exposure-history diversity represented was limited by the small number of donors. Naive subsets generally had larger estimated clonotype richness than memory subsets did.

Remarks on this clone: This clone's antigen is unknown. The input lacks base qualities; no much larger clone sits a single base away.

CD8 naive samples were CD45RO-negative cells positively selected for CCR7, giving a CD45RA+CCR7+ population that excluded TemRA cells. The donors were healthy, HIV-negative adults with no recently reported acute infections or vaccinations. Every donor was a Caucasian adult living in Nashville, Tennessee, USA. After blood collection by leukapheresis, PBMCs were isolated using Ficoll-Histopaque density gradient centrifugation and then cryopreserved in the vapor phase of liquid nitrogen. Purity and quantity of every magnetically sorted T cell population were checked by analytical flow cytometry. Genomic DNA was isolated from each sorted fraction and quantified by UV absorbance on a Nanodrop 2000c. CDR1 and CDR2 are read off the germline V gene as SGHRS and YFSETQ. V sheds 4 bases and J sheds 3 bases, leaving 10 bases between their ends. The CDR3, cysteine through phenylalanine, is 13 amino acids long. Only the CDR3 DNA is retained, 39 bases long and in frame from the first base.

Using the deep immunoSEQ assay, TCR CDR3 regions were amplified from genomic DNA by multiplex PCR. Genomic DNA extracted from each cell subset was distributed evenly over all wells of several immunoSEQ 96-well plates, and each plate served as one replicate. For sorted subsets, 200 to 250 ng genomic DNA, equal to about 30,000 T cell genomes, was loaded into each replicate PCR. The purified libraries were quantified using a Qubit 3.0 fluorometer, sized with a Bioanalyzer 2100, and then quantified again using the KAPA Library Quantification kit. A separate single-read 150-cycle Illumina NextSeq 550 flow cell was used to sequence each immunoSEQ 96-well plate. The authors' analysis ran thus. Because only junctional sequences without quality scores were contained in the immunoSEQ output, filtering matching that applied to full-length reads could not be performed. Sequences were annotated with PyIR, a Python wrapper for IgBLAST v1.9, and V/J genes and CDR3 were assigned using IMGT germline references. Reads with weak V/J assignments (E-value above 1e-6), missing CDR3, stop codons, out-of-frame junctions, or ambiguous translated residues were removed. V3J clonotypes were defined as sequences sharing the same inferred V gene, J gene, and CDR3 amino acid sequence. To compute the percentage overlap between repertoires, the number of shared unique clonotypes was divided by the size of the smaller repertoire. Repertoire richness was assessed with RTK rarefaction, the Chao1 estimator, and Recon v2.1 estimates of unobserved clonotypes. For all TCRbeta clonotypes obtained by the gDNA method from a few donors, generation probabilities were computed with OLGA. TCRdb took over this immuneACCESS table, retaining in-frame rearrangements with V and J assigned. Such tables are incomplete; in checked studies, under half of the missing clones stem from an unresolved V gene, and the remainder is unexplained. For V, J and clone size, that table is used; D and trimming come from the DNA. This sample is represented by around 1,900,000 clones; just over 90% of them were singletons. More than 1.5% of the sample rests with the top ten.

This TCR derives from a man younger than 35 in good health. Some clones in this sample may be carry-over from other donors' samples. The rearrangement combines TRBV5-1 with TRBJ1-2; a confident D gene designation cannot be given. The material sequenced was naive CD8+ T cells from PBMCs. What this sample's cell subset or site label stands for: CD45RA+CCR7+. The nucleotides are TGCGCCAGCAGCGGTCCTCCCCACTATGGCTACACCTTC. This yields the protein CASSGPPHYGYTF. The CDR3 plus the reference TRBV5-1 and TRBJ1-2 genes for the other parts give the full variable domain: KAGVTQTPRYLIKTRGQQVTLSCSPISGHRSVSWYQQTPGQGLQFLFEYFSETQRNKGNFPGRFSGRQFSNSRSEMNVSTLELGDSALYLCASSGPPHYGYTFGSGTRLTVV.